This entry lists 22 T cell receptor beta chains sequenced from one sample in a study of blood T cells in healthy people across ages. A second PCR, run for about 7 to 11 cycles, used a sample-barcoded 5' primer plus a J-beta primer mix. From the 5' RACE reads, TCRdb called clonotypes with MiXCR, one entry per CDR3 protein. The data hold 1.5 million to 2 million distinct CDR3 sequences, with just under 50% observed a single time. Sample: blood. The receptor set was obtained from a woman aged 40 to 49 in good health.

The gene calls are TRBV12-3 or TRBV12-4 and TRBJ2-5; 8 bases align to TRBD2. The trim removed 7 bases at V and 5 bases at J, leaving 9 bases unmatched. The CDR3 runs 14 residues. The CDR3 reads CASTPAPGGETQYF. As DNA, the CDR3 is TGTGCCAGCACACCGGCGCCGGGGGGGGAGACCCAGTACTTC.

The table lists this clonotype with a few counts. V and J are TRBV14 and TRBJ1-4; D remains unclear. This CDR3 is built from 10 residues. Between the trimmed V and J ends, which lost 9 bases and 6 bases, there was a span of 5 bases. CDR1 SGHDN and CDR2 FVKESK come from the germline V gene. CDR3 DNA: TGTGCCAGTGGAGATGAAAAACTGTTTTTT. Encoded protein: CASGDEKLFF.

This clonotype was observed a few times. The rearrangement joins TRBV4-3 to TRBJ1-4, with D tentatively TRBD1 (6 bases). Trimming shortened V by 4 bases and J by 4 bases, and 13 bases separated the two germline ends. The germline V gene has CDR1 LGHNA and CDR2 YSLEER. This CDR3 is 15 amino acids long. The CDR3 loop is CASSPRTDNNEKLFF. The CDR3 DNA is TGCGCCAGCAGCCCAAGGACAGATAATAATGAAAAACTGTTTTTT.

Points on this clonotype: One end of the junction is discordant with germline, which a read error may explain. The J gene is TRBJ2-4, the V gene TRBV20-1; D might be TRBD2 (6 bases). The DNA end favors TRBJ2-5, so the J call may be wrong. Germline CDR1 reads DFQATT; CDR2 reads SNEGSKA (reference sequence). The CDR3 runs 13 residues. CDR3 loop: CSASRLVQGTQYF. The CDR3 nucleotides are TGCAGTGCTAGTAGACTAGTACAAGGGACCCAGTACTTC.

The genes are TRBV2 and TRBJ2-7; a weak D match, TRBD1 (6 bases). V lost 4 bases and J 1 base, leaving 14 bases between the germline ends. This CDR3 is 15 amino acids long. Per the germline V gene, CDR1 is SNHLY and CDR2 is FYNNEI. In DNA form, the CDR3 reads TGTGCCAGCAGTGCCCTTGCGACAGGTTCCTACGAGCAGTACTTC. Translation: CASSALATGSYEQYF.

J is TRBJ2-4 and V is TRBV24-1; D is undetermined. Between the trimmed V and J ends, which lost 2 bases and 13 bases, there was a span of 23 bases. The CDR3 runs to 16 residues. The germline V gene has CDR1 KGHDR and CDR2 SFDVKD. The CDR3 nucleotides read TGTGCCACCAGTGATTCCGGGCCCCGGCAGGTGGTTGACCAGTACTTC. It translates to CATSDSGPRQVVDQYF.

This clonotype was counted between two and nine times. The rearrangement links TRBV4-2 to TRBJ1-2; maybe TRBD1 (5 bases). The germline V gene encodes CDR1 LGHNA and CDR2 YNFKEQ. Trimming removed 0 bases from V and 4 bases from J, with 9 bases in between. The CDR3 runs 14 residues. The DNA of the CDR3 is TGTGCCAGCAGCCAAGAAGGGACCTCCTATGGCTACACCTTC. Protein: CASSQEGTSYGYTF.

This rearrangement joins TRBV10-3 to TRBJ2-7; 9 positions agree with TRBD1. V trimming: 4 bases; J trimming: 9 bases; junction bases outside the gene matches: 19. The CDR3 extends over 17 amino acids. The germline gives CDR1 ENHRY, CDR2 SYGVKD. This chain's CDR3 is CAISARDRDTYELGQYF. The CDR3 DNA sequence: TGTGCCATCAGTGCCCGGGACAGGGATACCTACGAGTTAGGGCAGTACTTC.

The chain recombines TRBV6-2 or TRBV6-3 with TRBJ2-7; tentatively, D is TRBD1 or TRBD2 (6 bases each). The CDR3 spans 16 residues. The ends were cut back, 2 bases at V and 0 bases at J, with 14 bases in the middle. Looked up from germline, CDR1 is MNHEY and CDR2 is SVGEGT. The CDR3 sequence: CASSYPKGGSSYEQYF. The CDR3 region has the DNA TGTGCCAGCAGTTACCCCAAGGGGGGCAGCTCCTACGAGCAGTACTTC.

This clonotype showed up just a few times. The V call is TRBV20-1, the J call TRBJ2-5; D not resolved. Germline loops: CDR1 DFQATT, CDR2 SNEGSKA (reference sequence). V lost 4 bases and J lost 5, with 17 bases in between. CDR3 length equals 14 residues. CDR3 sequence reads: CSAKETHIRETQYF. DNA for the CDR3: TGCAGTGCTAAAGAGACCCACATCAGGGAGACCCAGTACTTC.

This clonotype was recorded a few times. V usage is TRBV2 and J usage is TRBJ2-5; D is uncertain. Germline V lookup: CDR1 SNHLY, CDR2 FYNNEI. There are 11 residues in the CDR3. The ends were cut back, 7 bases at V and 4 bases at J, with 7 bases in the middle. For the CDR3, the DNA is TGTGCCAGCATCGAAAGAGAGACCCAGTACTTC. It codes for CASIERETQYF.

In this sample, this clonotype turned up a few times. The V and J genes are TRBV4-1 and TRBJ2-7; no firm D call. Looked up from germline, CDR1 is MGHRA and CDR2 is YSYEKL. The CDR3 loop spans 13 amino acids. Trimming cost V 3 bases and J 2 bases, with 8 bases left between them. The CDR3: CASSHGLAYEQYF. Written as DNA, the CDR3 is TGCGCCAGCAGCCACGGGCTAGCCTACGAGCAGTACTTC.

V and J are TRBV6-5 and TRBJ1-6; D unresolved. Germline V gene lookup returns CDR1 MNHEY and CDR2 SVGAGI. V shed 2 bases and J shed 7 bases, with 12 bases lying between them. The CDR3 runs 15 residues. CDR3 coding DNA: TGTGCCAGCAGTTACACAACGGGCAGCAATTCACCCCTCCACTTT. This sequence encodes CASSYTTGSNSPLHF.

In its sample, this clonotype was seen a few times. The chain joins TRBV6-6 to TRBJ2-5; 8 nucleotides line up with TRBD2. J was trimmed by 1 base and V by 0 bases; bases with no gene match: 7. Looked up from germline, CDR1 is MNHNY and CDR2 is SVGAGI (reference sequence). The CDR3 spans 17 residues. CDR3 protein: CASSYSMSGGGQETQYF. The CDR3 region has the DNA TGTGCCAGCAGTTACTCGATGTCGGGGGGGGGCCAAGAGACCCAGTACTTC.

This chain joins TRBV27 and TRBJ2-7; D is unclear. From germline, CDR1 is MNHEY and CDR2 SMNVEV (reference sequence). V dropped 3 bases and J dropped 11 bases, with 11 bases sitting between them. The CDR3 consists of 11 residues. CDR3 amino acids: CASSFGQNEYF. The CDR3 coding sequence is TGTGCCAGCAGTTTCGGGCAGAACGAGTACTTC.

With respect to this clonotype: With only one base between it and a far larger clone, this is likely a read error. The chain couples TRBV12-3 or TRBV12-4 to TRBJ2-7, with unresolved D. The V end was cut by 2 bases, the J end by 10 bases, with 9 bases between. This CDR3 contains 11 residues. The CDR3 DNA sequence: TGTGCCAGCAGTTTAATAGAGGCCCAGTACTTC. It yields the protein CASSLIEAQYF.

This clonotype was seen more than once but under ten times. The junction differs from germline at one of its ends, possibly a read error. The V gene is TRBV7-7, the J gene TRBJ2-4; TRBD2 matches 7 bases. The last part of the DNA fits TRBJ2-5 better; the J call may be wrong. This CDR3 has 15 amino acids. Germline V lookup: CDR1 SSHAT, CDR2 FNYEAQ (reference sequence). The CDR3, as DNA: TGTGCTAGCAGCTATAGGCAGGGAGGGTTGGAGACCCAGTACTTC. This gives the protein CASSYRQGGLETQYF.

The J gene is TRBJ2-1, the V gene TRBV20-1, with 9 bases lining up with TRBD1. V was clipped by 3 bases and J by 7 bases; unmatched bases: 10. Germline CDR1 is DFQATT and CDR2 is SNEGSKA (reference sequence). This CDR3 spans 15 amino acids. The CDR3, as DNA: TGCAGTGCTAGCCGTGCCGGGACAGGGATTAATGAGCAGTTCTTC. As protein: CSASRAGTGINEQFF.

The chain has TRBV18 and TRBJ2-7; 7 positions match TRBD1. The DNA end favors TRBJ2-5, so the J call may be wrong. The CDR3 extends over 15 amino acids. Germline loops: CDR1 KGHSH, CDR2 LQKENI. CDR3 in amino acids: CASSLGPGTAETQYF. Here the CDR3 DNA reads TGTGCCAGCTCACTGGGGCCCGGGACAGCGGAGACCCAGTACTTC.

The chain has TRBV29-1 and TRBJ1-1; TRBD1 matches 9 bases. The V segment lost 7 bases and the J segment 0 bases; nucleotides outside the gene matches: 3. Germline V gives CDR1 SQVTM, CDR2 ANQGSEA. The CDR3 extends over 13 amino acids. The CDR3 sequence is CSATGGMNTEAFF. DNA for the CDR3: TGCAGCGCCACAGGGGGCATGAACACTGAAGCTTTCTTT.

The chain combines TRBV6-2 or TRBV6-3 with TRBJ2-1; D perhaps matches TRBD2 (6 bases). The CDR3 loop spans 16 amino acids. Germline lookup yields CDR1 MNHEY and CDR2 SVGEGT. V lost 7 bases to trimming and J lost 1 base, with 17 bases between them. DNA for the CDR3: TGTGCCAGCACAAAAGGGAGGACACAGTCCTACAATGAGCAGTTCTTC. Translation gives CASTKGRTQSYNEQFF.

The CDR3 protein is CASQPAGAGANVLTF. Here the CDR3 DNA reads TGTGCCAGCCAGCCGGCGGGGGCTGGGGCCAACGTCCTGACTTTC. This chain connects TRBV6-2 or TRBV6-3 to TRBJ2-6; TRBD2 matches 7 bases. The trim removed 8 bases at V and 2 bases at J, leaving 6 bases unmatched. CDR3 length: 15 residues. Germline CDR1 is MNHEY and CDR2 is SVGEGT.